This entry concerns a single T cell receptor (beta chain). This clonotype showed up just a few times. Its recognized antigen is unknown. No quality values exist for individual bases; no much larger clone is one base distant. The Miltenyi Naive CD4+ T Cell Isolation kit was used to purify naive CD4+ T cells, and Tregs were depleted with CD25 microbeads. Tregs, naive and memory CD4+ T cells from tumor, blood and ipsilateral draining lymph nodes of about 5 breast cancer patients underwent full-length TCR alpha and beta sequencing. Ficoll density gradient centrifugation was used to isolate mononuclear cells from either lymph nodes or about 49 ml of peripheral blood. FACS confirmed that the sorted cell populations were more than 90% pure. V loses 5 bases, J loses 5 bases, and the germline ends lie 15 bases apart. The CDR3 goes from the cysteine to the phenylalanine over 14 residues. The CDR3 DNA has 42 bases and is translated from base 1. Taken from the germline V gene, the CDR1 and CDR2 loops are MNHEY and SVGEGT.

Full-length TCR variable regions were amplified by 5' RACE PCR using constant-region reverse primers, and then by semi-nested PCR using Nested Universal Primer A. The ReliaPrep RNA Cell Miniprep System was used to extract total RNA, which was then reverse transcribed into 5'RACE-ready cDNA with the SMARTer RACE 5'/3' Kit. Multiplex adaptors were used to barcode full-length TCR alpha and beta libraries, and the barcoded libraries were sequenced on an Illumina MiSeq. The study's processing was this. Sequencing data were pooled across the five patients for each of nine subset-tissue groups and compared by unsupervised clustering of TCR gene usage. Repertoire similarity was calculated with the Morisita-Horn index, weighting shared sequences by their contribution to each repertoire. TCRdb applied fastp at Q25 and MiXCR to the public reads, then kept only in-frame beta chains. Identical CDR3 protein sequences are pooled into one entry, listed with their most common genes and DNA. The V and J calls shown here were made by TCRdb, not taken from the authors' results. The sample contains about 54,000 distinct CDR3 sequences, approximately 17% of them found a single time. The leading ten clones occupy roughly 2.4% of the sample.

The source of the sample is a study (dated by TCRdb to between 2015 and 2016). About the study as a whole: The study examined whether tumor-infiltrating Tregs in breast cancer are drawn from blood Tregs or arise in situ by conversion from other CD4+ T cell subsets.

Findings and caveats that apply to the study as a whole: Validation in the larger cohort was restricted to a single TCR beta V-J rearrangement rather than whole repertoires. In terms of TCR gene usage, tumor memory CD4+ T cells clustered together with blood and lymph node memory CD4+ cells, as well as with lymph node naive CD4+ cells. Tumor-infiltrating Treg TCR alpha and beta sequences overlapped most with tumor naive CD4+ T cells, then with blood naive CD4+ T cells.

The sequence was collected from a female donor with breast cancer. The rearranged segments are TRBV6-2 or TRBV6-3 and TRBJ1-1; the D gene is perhaps TRBD1, on 5 matching bases. The sequenced sample was naive CD4+ T cells sorted from blood. Reading the label with the study, this specimen's cell subset or site is: naive CD4+ T cells, CD4+CD45RA+CD25-. The CDR3 corresponds to CASSAFDSTTEAFF. At the DNA level, the sequence is TGTGCCAGCAGTGCCTTCGACAGTACTACTGAAGCTTTCTTT.